The 21 T cell receptor beta chains listed next were all sequenced from one sample in a study of blood T cell repertoires in COVID-19. The assay was immunoSEQ multiplex PCR, and TCRdb's table has in-frame clones only and misses some. The table lists approximately 50,000 clones, 80% to 95% of them singletons, with around 4.6% in the top ten. Sequenced material: peripheral blood. The receptors shown here come from a man in his forties or fifties with active COVID-19.

The rearrangement joins TRBV6-2 or TRBV6-3 to TRBJ1-1; D is perhaps TRBD1 (5 bases). Germline V gene lookup returns CDR1 MNHEY and CDR2 SVGEGT. CDR3 length: 16 residues. The V and J ends lost 2 bases and 0 bases respectively, with 13 bases between them. CDR3 nucleotides: TGTGCCAGCAGTTACATGGGGGGAGTGTTGAACACTGAAGCTTTCTTT. It encodes CASSYMGGVLNTEAFF.

The V gene is TRBV2, the J gene TRBJ2-1; TRBD1 matches at 7 bases. V lost 4 bases, J lost 4 bases, and 4 bases stayed unmatched. The CDR3 loop spans 14 amino acids. CDR1 SNHLY and CDR2 FYNNEI come from the germline V gene. The DNA of the CDR3 is TGTGCCAGCAGTGTACGGGACAGTTACAATGAGCAGTTCTTC. The encoded protein is CASSVRDSYNEQFF.

The chain couples TRBV2 to TRBJ1-5, with D unclear. The CDR3 spans 15 residues. Germline V lookup: CDR1 SNHLY, CDR2 FYNNEI. V was clipped by 5 bases and J by 0 bases, with 11 bases between them. The CDR3 is CASSISGNSNQPQHF. In DNA form, the CDR3 reads TGTGCCAGCAGTATCAGCGGAAATAGCAATCAGCCCCAGCATTTT.

This clone was recorded only once. The rearrangement joins TRBV5-1 to TRBJ2-3; 9 bases are shared with TRBD1. This CDR3 is 14 amino acids long. V was clipped by 4 bases and J by 6 bases; unmatched bases: 6. Germline loops: CDR1 SGHRS, CDR2 YFSETQ. DNA for the CDR3: TGCGCCAGCAGCCCCGGGACAGGGAGGGATACGCAGTATTTT. Translation gives CASSPGTGRDTQYF. Full variable domain (missing parts from reference TRBV5-1 and TRBJ2-3): KAGVTQTPRYLIKTRGQQVTLSCSPISGHRSVSWYQQTPGQGLQFLFEYFSETQRNKGNFPGRFSGRQFSNSRSEMNVSTLELGDSALYLCASSPGTGRDTQYFGPGTRLTVL.

The gene calls are TRBV6-2 or TRBV6-3 and TRBJ1-5; D uncertain. The V end was cut by 5 bases, the J end by 6 bases, with 11 bases between. The germline V gene encodes CDR1 MNHEY and CDR2 SVGEGT. This CDR3 is built from 13 residues. CDR3 in amino acids: CASSGQRGQPQHF. The CDR3 DNA is TGTGCCAGCAGTGGCCAACGGGGTCAGCCCCAGCATTTT.

This chain links TRBV5-1 with TRBJ1-2; D gene ambiguous. The length of the CDR3 is 15 residues. Trimming cost V 6 bases and J 1 base, with 16 bases left between them. Germline CDR1 is SGHRS and CDR2 is YFSETQ. CDR3 region: CASTLFPGDNYGYTF. CDR3 coding DNA: TGCGCCAGCACCCTTTTCCCCGGGGATAACTATGGCTACACCTTC.

J is TRBJ2-7 and V is TRBV2; D unclear. Trimming took off 4 bases at V and 5 bases at J, with 6 bases between the two ends. This CDR3 has 11 residues. Per the germline V gene, CDR1 is SNHLY and CDR2 is FYNNEI. CDR3 loop: CASSVSHEQYF. CDR3 nucleotide sequence: TGTGCCAGCAGTGTTAGCCACGAGCAGTACTTC. Based on the CDR3 plus reference TRBV2 and TRBJ2-7, the full variable domain is EPEVTQTPSHQVTQMGQEVILRCVPISNHLYFYWYRQILGQKVEFLVSFYNNEISEKSEIFDDQFSVERPDGSNFTLKIRSTKLEDSAMYFCASSVSHEQYFGPGTRLTVT.

The chain employs TRBV5-4 and TRBJ2-7; a possible D gene is TRBD2 (6 bases). The germline CDR1 and CDR2 sequences are SGHNT and YYREEE (reference sequence). Trimming took off 3 bases at V and 3 bases at J, with 16 bases between the two ends. The CDR3 sequence is 15 residues long. CDR3 DNA: TGTGCCAGCAGCTCCCAGACCGGGACTGGCTACGAGCAGTACTTC. It yields the protein CASSSQTGTGYEQYF.

V and J are TRBV5-1 and TRBJ1-2; D ambiguous. The germline V gene has CDR1 SGHRS and CDR2 YFSETQ. V shed 2 bases and J shed 7 bases, with 12 bases lying between them. This CDR3 spans 13 amino acids. CDR3 loop: CASSFFGIGGYTF. The DNA of the CDR3 is TGCGCCAGCAGCTTCTTCGGTATCGGTGGCTACACCTTC. Full variable domain (remainder filled in from reference TRBV5-1 and TRBJ1-2): KAGVTQTPRYLIKTRGQQVTLSCSPISGHRSVSWYQQTPGQGLQFLFEYFSETQRNKGNFPGRFSGRQFSNSRSEMNVSTLELGDSALYLCASSFFGIGGYTFGSGTRLTVV.

The V and J genes are TRBV11-2 and TRBJ2-7; possibly TRBD1 for D (6 bases). This CDR3 contains 15 residues. Trimming removed 0 bases from V and 2 bases from J, with 11 bases in between. Per germline, CDR1 SGHAT and CDR2 FQNNGV. CDR3 in DNA: TGTGCCAGCAGCTTAGAGGGGCAGGGGACCTACGAGCAGTACTTC. Protein: CASSLEGQGTYEQYF.

The table lists this clone with a count of one. One end of the junction is discordant with germline, which a read error may explain. The chain has TRBV10-3 and TRBJ2-7; 10 bases are a match to TRBD2. In germline, CDR1 is ENHRY, CDR2 SYGVKD. The CDR3 has 19 amino acids. CDR3 region: CAISVGRDLLAGVSHEQYF. The CDR3 DNA is TGTGCCATCAGTGTAGGCAGGGATCTTCTAGCGGGAGTCTCCCACGAGCAGTACTTC.

This clone is a singleton in its sample. The rearrangement links TRBV28 to TRBJ1-4; 8 nucleotides match TRBD1. The junction had 7 bases not matched to a gene; V was cut back by 2 bases and J by 8 bases. CDR3 length equals 15 residues. Germline assignment: CDR1 MDHEN and CDR2 SYDVKM. The DNA for the CDR3 is TGTGCCAGCAGTTTAGAGACAGGGGCCGGAGAAAAACTGTTTTTT. It yields the protein CASSLETGAGEKLFF.

This clone was observed a single time. The V and J genes are TRBV28 and TRBJ2-7; TRBD1 aligns across 9 bases. This CDR3 is built from 14 residues. Per germline, CDR1 MDHEN and CDR2 SYDVKM. V shed 6 bases and J 11 bases; nucleotides not matched to a gene: 14. CDR3 DNA sequence: TGTGCCAGCAGCCCCCCGGACAGGGGTCTTCGAGAGTACTTC. Translation: CASSPPDRGLREYF.

This clone was recorded only once. The genes are TRBV6-5 and TRBJ1-2; 10 nucleotides match TRBD1. Germline-derived CDR1 and CDR2 are MNHEY and SVGAGI. This CDR3 spans 14 amino acids. The V gene end was trimmed by 7 bases and the J gene end by 8 bases; junction bases not matched to a gene: 10. CDR3 nucleotide sequence: TGTGCCAGCACCCCCGGGACAGGGGTTAGGGGCTACACCTTC. This codes for CASTPGTGVRGYTF.

The chain couples TRBV18 to TRBJ2-7; no clear D. The V gene lost 3 bases and the J gene lost 7 bases, with 10 bases spanning the gap. CDR3 size: 12 residues. Per germline, CDR1 KGHSH and CDR2 LQKENI. The DNA of the CDR3 is TGTGCCAGCTCACCCACGGTTGTTGAGCAGTACTTC. Translated: CASSPTVVEQYF.

The CDR3 loop is CASSSGMGNQPQHF. CDR3 sequence (DNA): TGTGCCAGCAGCTCAGGGATGGGCAATCAGCCCCAGCATTTT. The chain links TRBV2 to TRBJ1-5; possible D gene TRBD1, 5 bases. Germline CDR1 reads SNHLY; CDR2 reads FYNNEI. Trimming removed 6 bases from V and 2 bases from J, with 11 bases in between. This CDR3 is 14 amino acids long.

The chain uses TRBV7-8 and TRBJ2-7, with a tentative D call TRBD2 (6 bases). Germline CDR1 is SGHVS and CDR2 is FQNEAQ. The CDR3 covers 15 residues. The V and J ends lost 3 bases and 3 bases respectively, with 15 bases between them. The CDR3 coding sequence is TGTGCCAGCAGCTTCGGGAGACCCCCCTTCTACGAGCAGTACTTC. The encoded protein is CASSFGRPPFYEQYF. Full variable domain (missing parts from reference TRBV7-8 and TRBJ2-7): GAGVSQSPRYKVAKRGQDVALRCDPISGHVSLFWYQQALGQGPEFLTYFQNEAQLDKSGLPSDRFFAERPEGSVSTLKIQRTQQEDSAVYLCASSFGRPPFYEQYFGPGTRLTVT.

This chain links TRBV30 with TRBJ1-3; 7 bases align to TRBD1. The length of the CDR3 is 22 residues. The germline V gene has CDR1 GTSNPN and CDR2 SVGIG (reference sequence). V was pared by 2 bases and J by 1 base, with 26 bases of the junction left unmatched. CDR3 loop: CAWSYYPRWTGKPGLSGNTIYF. DNA for the CDR3: TGTGCCTGGAGTTATTACCCAAGATGGACAGGAAAACCCGGACTATCTGGAAACACCATATATTTT.

The chain employs TRBV2 and TRBJ1-4; D unclear. V dropped 7 bases and J dropped 1 base, with 10 bases sitting between them. This CDR3 comprises 14 residues. Germline V gives CDR1 SNHLY, CDR2 FYNNEI. The CDR3: CASKPLVTNEKLFF. DNA for the CDR3: TGTGCCAGCAAGCCGCTAGTAACTAATGAAAAACTGTTTTTT.

The V call is TRBV6-5, the J call TRBJ2-1; D is possibly TRBD1 (6 bases). From germline, CDR1 is MNHEY and CDR2 SVGAGI. The V end was cut by 11 bases, the J end by 9 bases, with 17 bases between. CDR3 length: 12 residues. CDR3 sequence: CASGGGTIEQFF. The CDR3 DNA sequence: TGTGCCTCTGGGGGCGGAACAATTGAGCAGTTCTTC.

The chain carries TRBV7-9 and TRBJ2-2, with D maybe TRBD2 (6 bases). This CDR3 contains 15 residues. Germline V gene lookup returns CDR1 SEHNR and CDR2 FQNEAQ (reference sequence). The V and J ends lost 5 bases and 5 bases respectively, with 15 bases between them. CDR3 in amino acids: CASSVGTSKTGELFF. DNA for the CDR3: TGTGCCAGCAGCGTGGGGACTTCAAAAACCGGGGAGCTGTTTTTT.